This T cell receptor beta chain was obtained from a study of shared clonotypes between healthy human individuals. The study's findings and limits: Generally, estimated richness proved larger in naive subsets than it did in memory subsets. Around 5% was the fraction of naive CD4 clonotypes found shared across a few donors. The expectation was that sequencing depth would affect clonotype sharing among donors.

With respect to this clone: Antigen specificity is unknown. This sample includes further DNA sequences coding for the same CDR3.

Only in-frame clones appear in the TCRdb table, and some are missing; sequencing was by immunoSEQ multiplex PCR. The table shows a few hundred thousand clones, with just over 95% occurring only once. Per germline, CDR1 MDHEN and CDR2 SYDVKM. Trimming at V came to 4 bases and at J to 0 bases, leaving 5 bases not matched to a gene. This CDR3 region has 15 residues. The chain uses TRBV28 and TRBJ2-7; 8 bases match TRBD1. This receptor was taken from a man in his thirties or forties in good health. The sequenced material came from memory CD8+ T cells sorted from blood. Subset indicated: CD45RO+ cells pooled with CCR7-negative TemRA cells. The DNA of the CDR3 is TGTGCCAGCAGTTCCTCCGGGACAGGCTCCTACGAGCAGTACTTC. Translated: CASSSSGTGSYEQYF. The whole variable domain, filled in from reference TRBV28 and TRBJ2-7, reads DVKVTQSSRYLVKRTGEKVFLECVQDMDHENMFWYRQDPGLGLRLIYFSYDVKMKEKGDIPEGYSVSREKKERFSLILESASTNQTSMYLCASSSSGTGSYEQYFGPGTRLTVT.